This record concerns one T cell receptor (beta chain) sequence. Antigen: not known. This sample is part of a study of vaccination and CD4 T cells after COVID-19. Across the whole study: After nasal swab PCR-confirmed SARS-CoV-2, roughly 9 convalescents had mild disease and one severe. Notes on the study in general: Clonotypes reactive to SARS-CoV-2 had a median that went up from about 22 to 38, but not significantly.

Treatment of the sample: roughly 11-day PBMC culture with coronavirus spike peptide pools or control peptides (ViraFEST assay). Negative selection purified CD4+ T cells after ten to eleven days of culture. CDR3 length: 15 residues. Germline assignment: CDR1 KGHDR and CDR2 SFDVKD. Unmatched junction bases numbered 7, after V lost 4 bases and J lost 5 bases. The Oncomine TCR Beta short-read assay was applied to DNA of cultured CD4+ T cells. Genomic DNA was isolated from CD4+ T cells that had been cultured. TCRdb reprocessed the PCR reads via MiXCR and lists one record per CDR3 protein. The table includes roughly 15,000 distinct CDR3 sequences, less than 70% detected once.

Sequenced: CD4+ T cells from blood, cultured in vitro. V usage is TRBV24-1 and J usage is TRBJ1-5; TRBD1 matches 7 bases. The source of this sequence is a human donor who had recovered from COVID-19. CDR3 sequence (DNA): TGTGCCACCAGTGAGGGCAGGGGGGTCGATCAGCCCCAGCATTTT. It translates to CATSEGRGVDQPQHF.